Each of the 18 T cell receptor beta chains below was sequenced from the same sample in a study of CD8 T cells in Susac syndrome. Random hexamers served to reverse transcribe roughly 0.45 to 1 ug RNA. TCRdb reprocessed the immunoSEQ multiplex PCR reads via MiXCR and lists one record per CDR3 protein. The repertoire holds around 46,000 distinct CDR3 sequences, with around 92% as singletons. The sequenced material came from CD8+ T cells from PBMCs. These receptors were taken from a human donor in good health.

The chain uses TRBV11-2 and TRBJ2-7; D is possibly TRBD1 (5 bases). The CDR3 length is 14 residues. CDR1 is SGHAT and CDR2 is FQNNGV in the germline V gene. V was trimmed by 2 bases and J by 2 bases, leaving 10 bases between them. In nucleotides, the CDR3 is TGTGCCAGCAGCTTATGGACAAGAGCCTACGAGCAGTACTTC. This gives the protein CASSLWTRAYEQYF.

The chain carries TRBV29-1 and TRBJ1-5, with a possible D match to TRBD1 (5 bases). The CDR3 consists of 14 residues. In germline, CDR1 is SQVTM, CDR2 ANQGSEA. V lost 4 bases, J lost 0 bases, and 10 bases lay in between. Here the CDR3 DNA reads TGCAGCGTTGGGGGGGGTTATAGCAATCAGCCCCAGCATTTT. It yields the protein CSVGGGYSNQPQHF.

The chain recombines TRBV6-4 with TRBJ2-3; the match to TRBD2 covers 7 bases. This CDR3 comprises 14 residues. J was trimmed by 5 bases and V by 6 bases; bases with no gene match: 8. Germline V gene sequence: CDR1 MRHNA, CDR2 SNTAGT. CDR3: CASSPSGGEDTQYF. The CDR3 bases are TGTGCCAGCAGCCCTAGCGGAGGGGAAGATACGCAGTATTTT.

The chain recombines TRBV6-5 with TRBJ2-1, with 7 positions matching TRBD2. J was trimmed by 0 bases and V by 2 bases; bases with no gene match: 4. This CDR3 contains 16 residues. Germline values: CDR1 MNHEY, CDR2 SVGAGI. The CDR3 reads CASSYGASGSYNEQFF. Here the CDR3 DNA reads TGTGCCAGCAGTTACGGGGCTAGCGGCTCCTACAATGAGCAGTTCTTC.

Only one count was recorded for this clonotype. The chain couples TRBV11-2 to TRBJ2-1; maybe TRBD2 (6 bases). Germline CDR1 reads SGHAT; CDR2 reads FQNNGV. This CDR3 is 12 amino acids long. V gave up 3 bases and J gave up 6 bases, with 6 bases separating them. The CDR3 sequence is CASSFGSNEQFF. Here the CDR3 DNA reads TGTGCCAGCAGCTTCGGGAGCAATGAGCAGTTCTTC. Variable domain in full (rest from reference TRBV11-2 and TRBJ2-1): EAGVAQSPRYKIIEKRQSVAFWCNPISGHATLYWYQQILGQGPKLLIQFQNNGVVDDSQLPKDRFSAERLKGVDSTLKIQPAKLEDSAVYLCASSFGSNEQFFGPGTRLTVL.

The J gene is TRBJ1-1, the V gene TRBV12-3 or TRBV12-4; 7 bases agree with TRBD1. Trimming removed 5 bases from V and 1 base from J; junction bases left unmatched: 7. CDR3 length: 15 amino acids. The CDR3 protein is CASSTTGTANTEAFF. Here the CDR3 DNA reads TGTGCCAGCAGTACTACCGGGACAGCGAACACTGAAGCTTTCTTT.

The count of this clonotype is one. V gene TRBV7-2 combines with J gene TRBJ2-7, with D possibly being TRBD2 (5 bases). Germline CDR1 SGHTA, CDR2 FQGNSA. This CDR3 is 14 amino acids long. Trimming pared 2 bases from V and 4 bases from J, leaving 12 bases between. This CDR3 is CASSLRLAWYEQYF. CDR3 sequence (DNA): TGTGCCAGCAGCTTAAGGCTAGCATGGTACGAGCAGTACTTC.

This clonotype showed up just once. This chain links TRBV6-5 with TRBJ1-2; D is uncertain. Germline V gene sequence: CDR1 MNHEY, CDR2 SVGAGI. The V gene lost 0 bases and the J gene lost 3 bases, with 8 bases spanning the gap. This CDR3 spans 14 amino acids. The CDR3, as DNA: TGTGCCAGCAGTTACTCGAGACTCGACTATGGCTACACCTTC. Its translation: CASSYSRLDYGYTF.

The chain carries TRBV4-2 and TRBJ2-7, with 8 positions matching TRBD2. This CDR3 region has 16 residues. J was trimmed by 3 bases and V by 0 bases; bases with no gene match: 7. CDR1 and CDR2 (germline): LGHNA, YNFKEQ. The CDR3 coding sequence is TGTGCCAGCAGCCAAGATCTATTTGGGACTAGCTACGAGCAGTACTTC. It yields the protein CASSQDLFGTSYEQYF.

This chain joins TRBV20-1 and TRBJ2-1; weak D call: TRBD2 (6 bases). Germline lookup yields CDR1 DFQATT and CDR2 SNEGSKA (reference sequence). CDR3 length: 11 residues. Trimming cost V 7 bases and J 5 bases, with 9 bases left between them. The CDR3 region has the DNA TGCAGTGGGGGACTGAACAATGAGCAGTTCTTC. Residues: CSGGLNNEQFF.

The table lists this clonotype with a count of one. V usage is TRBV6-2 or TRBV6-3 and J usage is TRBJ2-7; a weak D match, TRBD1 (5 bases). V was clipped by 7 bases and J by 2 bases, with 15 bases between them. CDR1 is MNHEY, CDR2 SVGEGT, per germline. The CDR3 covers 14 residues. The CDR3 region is CASTPRGRTYEQYF. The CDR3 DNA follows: TGTGCCAGCACTCCTAGGGGCAGAACCTACGAGCAGTACTTC.

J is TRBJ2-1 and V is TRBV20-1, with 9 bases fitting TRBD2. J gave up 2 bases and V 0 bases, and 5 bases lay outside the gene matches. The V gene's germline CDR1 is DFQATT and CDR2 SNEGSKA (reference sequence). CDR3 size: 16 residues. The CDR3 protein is CSAREETSGPYNEQFF. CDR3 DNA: TGCAGTGCTAGAGAGGAGACTAGCGGCCCCTACAATGAGCAGTTCTTC.

The DNA of the CDR3 is TGTGCCAGTAGTTCTCGACGGGAGAACACCGGGGAGCTGTTTTTT. Translation: CASSSRRENTGELFF. The gene calls are TRBV19 and TRBJ2-2; D might be TRBD2 (5 bases). Per germline, CDR1 LNHDA and CDR2 SQIVND (reference sequence). V was clipped by 5 bases and J by 1 base, with 11 bases between them. This CDR3 spans 15 amino acids. Looking up the rest from reference TRBV19 and TRBJ2-2 gives the full variable domain: DGGITQSPKYLFRKEGQNVTLSCEQNLNHDAMYWYRQDPGQGLRLIYYSQIVNDFQKGDIAEGYSVSREKKESFPLTVTSAQKNPTAFYLCASSSRRENTGELFFGEGSRLTVL.

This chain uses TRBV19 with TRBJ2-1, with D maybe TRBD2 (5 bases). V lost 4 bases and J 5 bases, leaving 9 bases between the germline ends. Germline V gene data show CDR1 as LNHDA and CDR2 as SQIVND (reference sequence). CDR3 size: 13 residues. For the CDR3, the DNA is TGTGCCAGTAGTACGGACTCGAACAATGAGCAGTTCTTC. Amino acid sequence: CASSTDSNNEQFF.

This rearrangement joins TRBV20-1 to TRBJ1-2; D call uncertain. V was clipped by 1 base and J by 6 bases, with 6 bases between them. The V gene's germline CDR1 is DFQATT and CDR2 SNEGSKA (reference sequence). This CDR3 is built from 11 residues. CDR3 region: CSARVENGYTF. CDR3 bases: TGCAGTGCTAGAGTGGAAAATGGCTACACCTTC.

CDR3 protein: CSATDRDWYQETQYF. DNA of the CDR3: TGCAGTGCCACTGACAGGGATTGGTACCAAGAGACCCAGTACTTC. The V gene is TRBV20-1, the J gene TRBJ2-5; 7 bases fit TRBD1. Trimming removed 6 bases from V and 0 bases from J; junction bases left unmatched: 10. CDR3 length equals 15 residues. CDR1 DFQATT and CDR2 SNEGSKA come from the germline V gene (reference sequence).

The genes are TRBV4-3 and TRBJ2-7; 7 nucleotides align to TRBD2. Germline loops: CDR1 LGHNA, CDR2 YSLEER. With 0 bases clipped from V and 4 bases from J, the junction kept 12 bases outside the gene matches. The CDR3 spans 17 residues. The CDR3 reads CASSQDGVGGRGYEQYF. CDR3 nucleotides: TGCGCCAGCAGCCAAGATGGGGTAGGCGGGAGAGGGTACGAGCAGTACTTC.

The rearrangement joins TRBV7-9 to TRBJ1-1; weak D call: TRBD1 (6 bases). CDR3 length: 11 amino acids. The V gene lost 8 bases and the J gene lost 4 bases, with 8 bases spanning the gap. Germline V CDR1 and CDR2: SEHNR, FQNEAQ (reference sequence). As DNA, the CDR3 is TGTGCCAGCCCACAGGGCACTGAAGCTTTCTTT. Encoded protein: CASPQGTEAFF.